The following is a T cell receptor beta chain sequence with its context. As processed by the authors: Reference gene primer amplification in the assay estimated nucleated cell counts. The repertoire was sequenced with immunoSEQ multiplex PCR; TCRdb's copy has only in-frame clones and lacks some. V and J calls and clone size follow that table, whereas D and trimming were derived from the DNA. The sample carries 55,000 to 70,000 clones, around 83% recorded once. The data derive from a study of blood T cell repertoires in COVID-19. The germline V gene encodes CDR1 MNHNS and CDR2 SASEGT. The CDR3 covers 14 residues. The V end lost 1 base, the J end lost 2 bases, and 6 bases lay between the germline ends.

The sequence was obtained from a woman older than 75 with acute or convalescent COVID-19. Sequenced input: peripheral blood. The V gene is TRBV6-1, the J gene TRBJ1-3; D is uncertain. DNA for the CDR3: TGTGCCAGCAGTGAAGTAGCCCCTGGAAACACCATATATTTT. Protein: CASSEVAPGNTIYF.